The 13 T cell receptor beta chains listed next were all sequenced from one sample in a study of shared clonotypes between healthy human individuals. The table came from immunoSEQ multiplex PCR; TCRdb's copy has only in-frame clones and leaves some out. The profile covers around 2,000,000 clones, with about 93% appearing a single time and about 1.5% taken by the ten largest. Selected positively for CCR7 and CD45RO-negative, naive CD8 cells excluded terminally differentiated effector memory CD45RA+ cells. Sequenced material: naive CD8+ T cells from PBMCs. Receptors were obtained from a man aged 18 to 35 in good health. Some clones in this sample may be carry-over from other donors' samples.

This sequence joins TRBV4-1 and TRBJ2-5; D is possibly TRBD2 (5 bases). V was shortened by 4 bases and J by 5 bases, with 17 bases between the two germline ends. CDR1 is MGHRA, CDR2 YSYEKL, per germline. CDR3 length equals 15 residues. This chain's CDR3 is CASSLGWLEEETQYF. The DNA for the CDR3 is TGCGCCAGCAGCCTGGGGTGGCTGGAGGAGGAGACCCAGTACTTC.

V gene TRBV19 combines with J gene TRBJ2-7; D uncertain. This CDR3 is built from 15 residues. Germline loops: CDR1 LNHDA, CDR2 SQIVND (reference sequence). Trimming removed 6 bases at V and 0 bases at J, with 15 bases between. Here the CDR3 DNA reads TGTGCCAGTAGCTTTGCGACGGTCAGCTCCTACGAGCAGTACTTC. Its protein is CASSFATVSSYEQYF.

This clone was counted once. V gene TRBV27 combines with J gene TRBJ2-1; D call uncertain. The CDR3 runs 15 residues. Germline V gives CDR1 MNHEY, CDR2 SMNVEV (reference sequence). The V end was cut by 2 bases, the J end by 0 bases, with 8 bases between. In DNA form, the CDR3 reads TGTGCCAGCAGTTTAGCACGGTACTCCTACAATGAGCAGTTCTTC. As protein: CASSLARYSYNEQFF.

Worth noting for this clone: The same CDR3 also results from other DNA sequences found in this sample. V and J are TRBV4-3 and TRBJ2-7; TRBD1 agrees at 8 bases. This CDR3 region has 15 residues. Germline V gene data show CDR1 as LGHNA and CDR2 as YSLEER. The J segment lost 3 bases and the V segment lost 3 bases, leaving 7 bases of the junction unmatched. In DNA, the CDR3 is TGCGCCAGCAGCCAGGGGACAGGAGCCGGCTACGAGCAGTACTTC. Encoded protein: CASSQGTGAGYEQYF.

The chain employs TRBV7-9 and TRBJ2-7, with D uncertain. CDR1 and CDR2 from the germline V gene are SEHNR and FQNEAQ (reference sequence). With 0 bases removed from V and 2 bases from J, the gap between germline ends came to 11 bases. The CDR3 is 15 residues long. CDR3 protein: CASSLAESLPYEQYF. The CDR3 region has the DNA TGTGCCAGCAGCTTAGCCGAGTCCTTGCCCTACGAGCAGTACTTC.

V usage is TRBV27 and J usage is TRBJ1-5, with D uncertain. Between the trimmed V and J ends, which lost 1 base and 7 bases, there was a span of 11 bases. The germline V gene encodes CDR1 MNHEY and CDR2 SMNVEV (reference sequence). The CDR3 has 14 amino acids. The CDR3 coding sequence is TGTGCCAGCAGTTTATTGGGCCCCGACCAGCCCCAGCATTTT. It encodes CASSLLGPDQPQHF.

Remarks on this clone: The same CDR3 is also encoded by other DNA sequences in this sample. The chain links TRBV19 to TRBJ1-5; D is ambiguous. Germline V CDR1 and CDR2: LNHDA, SQIVND (reference sequence). The CDR3 length is 14 residues. V was cut by 2 bases and J by 1 base, with 6 bases left in between. As DNA, the CDR3 is TGTGCCAGTAGTATACGTGACAGCAATCAGCCCCAGCATTTT. Its translation is CASSIRDSNQPQHF.

This chain joins TRBV5-6 and TRBJ2-3; D might be TRBD1 (6 bases). The germline V and J ends were trimmed by 3 bases and 6 bases, with 23 bases remaining between them. Germline lookup yields CDR1 SGHDT and CDR2 YYEEEE. The CDR3 has 17 amino acids. CDR3 in amino acids: CASSSALRDTEVDTQYF. CDR3 in DNA: TGTGCCAGCAGCTCCGCTCTCCGGGACACGGAGGTGGATACGCAGTATTTT.

V gene TRBV5-4 combines with J gene TRBJ2-1; D gene uncertain. V gave up 5 bases and J gave up 9 bases, with 18 bases separating them. The CDR3 runs 14 residues. Germline CDR1 is SGHNT and CDR2 is YYREEE (reference sequence). Here the CDR3 reads CASSDTPAGLEQFF. CDR3 in DNA: TGTGCCAGCAGTGATACACCCGCAGGTCTTGAGCAGTTCTTC.

The chain recombines TRBV5-5 with TRBJ2-7; D gene ambiguous. V lost 7 bases to trimming and J lost 4 bases, with 15 bases between them. The CDR3 sequence is 13 residues long. CDR1 and CDR2 (germline): SGHKS, YYEKEE (reference sequence). The DNA of the CDR3 is TGTGCCAGCGCAGCCGTGCAGGCTTACGAGCAGTACTTC. Its translation: CASAAVQAYEQYF.

The CDR3 DNA reads as TGTGCCAGCAGTTGGGGGACTAGCGGGACCACCAGCACAGATACGCAGTATTTT. Residues: CASSWGTSGTTSTDTQYF. The rearrangement uses TRBV28 and TRBJ2-3; the match to TRBD2 covers 13 bases. The germline V gene encodes CDR1 MDHEN and CDR2 SYDVKM. The CDR3 spans 18 residues. V trimming: 4 bases; J trimming: 0 bases; junction bases outside the gene matches: 7.

The J gene is TRBJ1-5, the V gene TRBV5-1, with 7 bases aligning to TRBD1. Germline CDR1 reads SGHRS; CDR2 reads YFSETQ. The CDR3 runs to 17 residues. V lost 1 base to trimming and J lost 2 bases; unmatched junction nucleotides: 9. The CDR3 reads CASSLQAVQGGNQPQHF. CDR3 in DNA: TGCGCCAGCAGCTTGCAGGCCGTTCAGGGGGGCAATCAGCCCCAGCATTTT.

This clone was seen only a few times. The chain is built from TRBV5-1 and TRBJ1-1; D ambiguous. Trimming took off 0 bases at V and 1 base at J, with 7 bases between the two ends. Germline V gene lookup returns CDR1 SGHRS and CDR2 YFSETQ. This CDR3 comprises 14 residues. CDR3 DNA: TGCGCCAGCAGCTTGGAACAGCCGAACACTGAAGCTTTCTTT. It specifies CASSLEQPNTEAFF. Full variable domain (rest looked up from reference TRBV5-1 and TRBJ1-1): KAGVTQTPRYLIKTRGQQVTLSCSPISGHRSVSWYQQTPGQGLQFLFEYFSETQRNKGNFPGRFSGRQFSNSRSEMNVSTLELGDSALYLCASSLEQPNTEAFFGQGTRLTVV.